This TCR beta chain was obtained from a study of Ad26.COV2.S vaccination and SARS-CoV-2 variants. CDR1 and CDR2 (germline): MDHEN, SYDVKM. Trimming shortened V by 5 bases and J by 4 bases, and 16 bases separated the two germline ends. The CDR3 is 15 residues long. Produced via immunoSEQ multiplex PCR; TCRdb's table is partial and in-frame only. The sample lists fewer than 100,000 clones; about four fifths were seen once. A word on this clone: The antigen is undetermined.

Points from the study as a whole: Compared with placebo recipients, vaccine recipients had higher spike-specific TCR breadth. Placebo recipients and vaccine recipients were similar in non-spike TCR breadth. Assessments of TCR breadth and depth may have underestimated the total T cell responses.

The chain carries TRBV28 and TRBJ2-3; D is tentatively TRBD1 or TRBD2 (5 bases each). The origin of this receptor is a human donor who had recovered from COVID-19. The source material was peripheral blood, sampled after recovery from COVID-19. CDR3 amino acids: CASSPRGGLSDTQYF. The CDR3, as DNA: TGTGCCAGCAGTCCTCGGGGCGGGCTCTCAGATACGCAGTATTTT. Supplemented by reference TRBV28 and TRBJ2-3, the full variable domain reads DVKVTQSSRYLVKRTGEKVFLECVQDMDHENMFWYRQDPGLGLRLIYFSYDVKMKEKGDIPEGYSVSREKKERFSLILESASTNQTSMYLCASSPRGGLSDTQYFGPGTRLTVL.